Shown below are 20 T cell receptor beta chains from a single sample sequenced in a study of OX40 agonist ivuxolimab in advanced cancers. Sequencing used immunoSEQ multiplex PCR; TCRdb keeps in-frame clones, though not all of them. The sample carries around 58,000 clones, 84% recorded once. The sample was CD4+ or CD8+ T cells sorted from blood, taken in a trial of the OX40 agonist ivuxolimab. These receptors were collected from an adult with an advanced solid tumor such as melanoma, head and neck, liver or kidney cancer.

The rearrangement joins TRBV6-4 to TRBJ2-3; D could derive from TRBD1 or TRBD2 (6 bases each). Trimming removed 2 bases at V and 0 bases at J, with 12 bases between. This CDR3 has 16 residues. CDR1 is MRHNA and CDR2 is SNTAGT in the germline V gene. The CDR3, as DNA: TGTGCCAGCAGTGACAGGGGGAGCGGGAGCACAGATACGCAGTATTTT. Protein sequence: CASSDRGSGSTDTQYF.

The CDR3 bases are TGTGCCTGGAGTGTAACGCTACCGAACACTGAAGCTTTCTTT. Residues: CAWSVTLPNTEAFF. This sequence joins TRBV30 and TRBJ1-1, with D unclear. V lost 0 bases and J 1 base, leaving 9 bases between the germline ends. The germline gives CDR1 GTSNPN, CDR2 SVGIG (reference sequence). The CDR3 runs to 14 residues.

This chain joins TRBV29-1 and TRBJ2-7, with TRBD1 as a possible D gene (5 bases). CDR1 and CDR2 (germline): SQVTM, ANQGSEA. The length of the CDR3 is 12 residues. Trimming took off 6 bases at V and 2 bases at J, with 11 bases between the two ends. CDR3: CSVRTNTYEQYF. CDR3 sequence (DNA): TGCAGCGTGAGGACAAACACCTACGAGCAGTACTTC.

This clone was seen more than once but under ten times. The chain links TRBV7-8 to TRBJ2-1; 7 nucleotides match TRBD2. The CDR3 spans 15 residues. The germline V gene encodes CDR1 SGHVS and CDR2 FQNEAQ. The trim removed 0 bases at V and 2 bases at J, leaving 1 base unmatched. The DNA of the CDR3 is TGTGCCAGCAGCTTAGCGGGGGGGGCCTACAATGAGCAGTTCTTC. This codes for CASSLAGGAYNEQFF.

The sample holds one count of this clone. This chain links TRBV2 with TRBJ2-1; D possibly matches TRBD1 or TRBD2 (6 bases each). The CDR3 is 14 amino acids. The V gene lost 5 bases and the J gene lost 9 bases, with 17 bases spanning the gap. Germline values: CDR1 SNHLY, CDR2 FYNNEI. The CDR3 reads CASSKGGTWGEQFF. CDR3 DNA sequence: TGTGCCAGCAGTAAAGGGGGGACGTGGGGTGAGCAGTTCTTC.

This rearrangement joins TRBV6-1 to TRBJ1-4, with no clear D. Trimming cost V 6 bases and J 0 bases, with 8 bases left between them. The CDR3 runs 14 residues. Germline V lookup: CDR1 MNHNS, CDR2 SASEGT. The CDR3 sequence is CASRTATTNEKLFF. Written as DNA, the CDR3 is TGTGCCAGCAGAACAGCTACAACTAATGAAAAACTGTTTTTT.

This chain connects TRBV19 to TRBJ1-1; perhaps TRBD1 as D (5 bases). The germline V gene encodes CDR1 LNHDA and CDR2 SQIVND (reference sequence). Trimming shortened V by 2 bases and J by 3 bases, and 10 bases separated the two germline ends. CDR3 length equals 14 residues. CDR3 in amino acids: CASSIKGRYTEAFF. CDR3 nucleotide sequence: TGTGCCAGTAGTATAAAGGGGCGGTACACTGAAGCTTTCTTT.

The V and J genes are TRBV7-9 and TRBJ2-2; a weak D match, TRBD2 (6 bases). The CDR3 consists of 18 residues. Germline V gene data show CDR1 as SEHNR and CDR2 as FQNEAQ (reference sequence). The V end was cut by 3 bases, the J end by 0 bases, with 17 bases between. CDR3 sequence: CASSFRSWEDTNTGELFF. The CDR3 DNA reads TGTGCCAGCAGCTTTCGGTCGTGGGAGGATACGAACACCGGGGAGCTGTTTTTT.

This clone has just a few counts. The CDR3 sequence: CASRREGLYTEAFF. DNA of the CDR3: TGCGCCAGCAGACGGGAGGGTTTGTACACTGAAGCTTTCTTT. The rearrangement uses TRBV4-1 and TRBJ1-1; the D is unclear. The V end was cut by 6 bases, the J end by 3 bases, with 14 bases between. Germline lookup yields CDR1 MGHRA and CDR2 YSYEKL. The CDR3 consists of 14 residues.

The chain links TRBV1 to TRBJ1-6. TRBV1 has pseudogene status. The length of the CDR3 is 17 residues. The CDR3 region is CTSSQGVWGTHVSPLHF. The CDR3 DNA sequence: TGCACCAGCAGCCAAGGGGTATGGGGAACCCACGTTTCACCCCTCCACTTT.

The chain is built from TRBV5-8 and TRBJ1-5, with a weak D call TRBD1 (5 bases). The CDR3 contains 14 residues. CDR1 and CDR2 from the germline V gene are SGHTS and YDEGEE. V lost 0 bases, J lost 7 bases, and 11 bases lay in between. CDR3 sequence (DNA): TGTGCCAGCAGCTTGGAAAGGGGAAGCCAGCCCCAGCATTTT. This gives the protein CASSLERGSQPQHF.

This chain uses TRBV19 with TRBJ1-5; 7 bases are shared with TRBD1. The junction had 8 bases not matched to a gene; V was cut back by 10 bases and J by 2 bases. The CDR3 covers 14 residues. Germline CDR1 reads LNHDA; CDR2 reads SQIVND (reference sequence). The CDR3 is CATQGVTGNQPQHF. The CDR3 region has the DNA TGTGCCACCCAGGGGGTGACGGGCAATCAGCCCCAGCATTTT.

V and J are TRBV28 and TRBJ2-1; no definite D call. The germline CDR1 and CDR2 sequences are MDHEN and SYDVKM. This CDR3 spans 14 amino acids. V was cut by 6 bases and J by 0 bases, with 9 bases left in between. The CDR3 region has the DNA TGTGCCAGCAGGGCCCTAAACTCCTACAATGAGCAGTTCTTC. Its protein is CASRALNSYNEQFF.

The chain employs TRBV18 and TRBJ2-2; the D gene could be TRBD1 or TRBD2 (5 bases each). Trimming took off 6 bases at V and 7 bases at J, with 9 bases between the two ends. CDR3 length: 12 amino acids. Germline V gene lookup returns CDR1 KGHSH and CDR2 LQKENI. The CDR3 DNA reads TGTGCCAGCTCCCGGGACGACGGGGAGCTGTTTTTT. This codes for CASSRDDGELFF.

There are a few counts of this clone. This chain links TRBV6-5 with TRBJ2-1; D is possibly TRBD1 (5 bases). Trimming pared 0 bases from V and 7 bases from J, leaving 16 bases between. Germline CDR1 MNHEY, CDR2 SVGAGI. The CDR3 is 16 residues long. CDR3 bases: TGTGCCAGCAGTTACTCTTGGACCGGTCCAGGGAATGAGCAGTTCTTC. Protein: CASSYSWTGPGNEQFF.

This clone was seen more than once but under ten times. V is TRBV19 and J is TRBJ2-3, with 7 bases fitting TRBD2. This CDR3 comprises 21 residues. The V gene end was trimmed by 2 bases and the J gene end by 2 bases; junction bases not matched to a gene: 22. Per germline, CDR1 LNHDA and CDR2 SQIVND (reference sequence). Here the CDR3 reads CASSIKAAVRGLAVNTDTQYF. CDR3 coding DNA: TGTGCCAGTAGTATAAAGGCCGCCGTTCGAGGTCTAGCGGTAAACACAGATACGCAGTATTTT.

The CDR3 coding sequence is TGTGCCAGCAGCTTAGGGGACAGCTCCTCACTAGGCTATGGCTACACCTTC. Protein: CASSLGDSSSLGYGYTF. This rearrangement joins TRBV11-2 to TRBJ1-2; 7 bases align to TRBD1. Germline values: CDR1 SGHAT, CDR2 FQNNGV. CDR3 length: 17 residues. V dropped 1 base and J dropped 4; count of bases not matched to a gene: 12.

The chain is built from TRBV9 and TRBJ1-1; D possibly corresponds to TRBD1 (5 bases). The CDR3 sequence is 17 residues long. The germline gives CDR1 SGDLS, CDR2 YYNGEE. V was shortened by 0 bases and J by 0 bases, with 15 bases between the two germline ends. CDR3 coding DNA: TGTGCCAGCAGCGTAGATGTAGGGGCGACAATGAACACTGAAGCTTTCTTT. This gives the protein CASSVDVGATMNTEAFF.

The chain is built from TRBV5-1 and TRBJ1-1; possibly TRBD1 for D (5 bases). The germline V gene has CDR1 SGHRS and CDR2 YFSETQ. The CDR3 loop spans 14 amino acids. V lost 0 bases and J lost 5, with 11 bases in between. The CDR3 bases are TGCGCCAGCAGCTTGGTGCAGGGACGGACTGAAGCTTTCTTT. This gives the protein CASSLVQGRTEAFF.

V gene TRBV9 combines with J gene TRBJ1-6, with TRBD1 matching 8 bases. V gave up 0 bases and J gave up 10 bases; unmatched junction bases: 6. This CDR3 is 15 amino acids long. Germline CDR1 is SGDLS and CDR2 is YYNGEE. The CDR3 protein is CASSVGGTGASPLHF. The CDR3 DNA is TGTGCCAGCAGCGTAGGAGGGACAGGAGCATCACCCCTCCACTTT.